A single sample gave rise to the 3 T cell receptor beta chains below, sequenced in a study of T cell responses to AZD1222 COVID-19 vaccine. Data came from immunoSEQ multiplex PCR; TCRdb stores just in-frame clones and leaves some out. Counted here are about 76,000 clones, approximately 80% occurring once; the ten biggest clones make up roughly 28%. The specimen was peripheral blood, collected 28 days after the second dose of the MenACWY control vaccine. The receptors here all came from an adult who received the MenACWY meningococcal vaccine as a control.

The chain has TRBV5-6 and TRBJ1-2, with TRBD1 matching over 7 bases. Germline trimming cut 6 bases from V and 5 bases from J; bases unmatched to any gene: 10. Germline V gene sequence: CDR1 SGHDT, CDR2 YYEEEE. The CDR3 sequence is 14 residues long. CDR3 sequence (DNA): TGTGCCAGCAACCAACAGGGGTCCCTTTATGGCTACACCTTC. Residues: CASNQQGSLYGYTF.

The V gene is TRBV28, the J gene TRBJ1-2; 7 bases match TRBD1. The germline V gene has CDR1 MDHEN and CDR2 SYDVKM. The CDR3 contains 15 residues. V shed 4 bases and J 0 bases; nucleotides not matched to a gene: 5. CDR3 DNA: TGTGCCAGCAGTTCCCAGGGGGGAGCTAACTATGGCTACACCTTC. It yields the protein CASSSQGGANYGYTF.

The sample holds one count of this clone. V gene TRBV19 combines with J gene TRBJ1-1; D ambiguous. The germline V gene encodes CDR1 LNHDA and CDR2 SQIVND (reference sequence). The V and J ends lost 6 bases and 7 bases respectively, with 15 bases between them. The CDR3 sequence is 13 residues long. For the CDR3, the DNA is TGTGCCAGTAGCCCCCGGGCCCGCCTTGAAGCTTTCTTT. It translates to CASSPRARLEAFF.